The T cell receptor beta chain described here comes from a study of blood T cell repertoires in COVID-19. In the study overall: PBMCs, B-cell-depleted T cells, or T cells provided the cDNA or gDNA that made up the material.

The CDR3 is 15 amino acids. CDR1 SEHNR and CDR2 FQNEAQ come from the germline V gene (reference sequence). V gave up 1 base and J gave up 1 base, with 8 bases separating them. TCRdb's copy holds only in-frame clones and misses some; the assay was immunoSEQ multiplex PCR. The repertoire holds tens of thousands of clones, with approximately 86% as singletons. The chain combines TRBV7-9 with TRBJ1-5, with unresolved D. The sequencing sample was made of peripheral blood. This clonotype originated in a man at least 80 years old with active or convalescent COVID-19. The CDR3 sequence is CASSLEGGSNQPQHF. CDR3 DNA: TGTGCCAGCAGCTTAGAAGGAGGAAGCAATCAGCCCCAGCATTTT.